A single T cell receptor beta chain is shown here with its context. The antigen is undetermined. This sample is part of a study of T cells in Graves' hyperthyroidism and ophthalmopathy. Overall study findings and caveats: From stable hyperthyroidism, ophthalmopathy was set apart by a 13 V-J model. Blood also held most thyroid clonotypes expanded beyond 0.001. Median prediction lead before ophthalmopathy onset was 5 to 7 months with the model.

TCR beta CDR3 region amplification was performed from RNA transcripts. A set of HTBI primers served as the primers for a first-round RT-PCR of the TCR CDR3. TCRdb processed the multiplex PCR reads anew with MiXCR; each CDR3 protein has one entry. The table includes about 570,000 distinct CDR3 sequences, about 43% detected once. For the diagnoses, clinical symptoms, serum thyroxine and TRAb, thyroid ultrasound and orbital computed tomography were used. Germline CDR1 reads SNHLY; CDR2 reads FYNNEI. V was pared by 6 bases and J by 3 bases, with 15 bases between. The CDR3 is 15 residues long. This chain connects TRBV2 to TRBJ1-5; tentative D call: TRBD1 (6 bases). The sequencing input was peripheral blood or thyroid tissue (not recorded which). This TCR derives from an adult woman with Graves' disease, either hyperthyroidism or ophthalmopathy (not recorded which). CDR3 in amino acids: CASRLGGQYNQPQHF. Here the CDR3 DNA reads TGTGCCAGCAGACTAGGGGGGCAGTACAATCAGCCCCAGCATTTT.